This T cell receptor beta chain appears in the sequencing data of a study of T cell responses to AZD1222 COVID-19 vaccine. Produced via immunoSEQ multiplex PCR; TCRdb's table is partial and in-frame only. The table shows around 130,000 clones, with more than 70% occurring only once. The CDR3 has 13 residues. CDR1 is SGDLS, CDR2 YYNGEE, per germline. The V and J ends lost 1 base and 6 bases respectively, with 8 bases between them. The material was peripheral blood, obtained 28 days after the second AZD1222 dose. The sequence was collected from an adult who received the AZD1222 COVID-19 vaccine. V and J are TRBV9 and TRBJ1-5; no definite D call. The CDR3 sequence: CASSVSLGQPQHF. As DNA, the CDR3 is TGTGCCAGCAGCGTAAGTCTGGGTCAGCCCCAGCATTTT.